The 18 T cell receptor beta chains given below trace back to one sample, sequenced in a study of monozygotic twins with inflammatory bowel disease. From its re-call of the 5' RACE reads, TCRdb lists each CDR3 protein once, without DNA. The sample totals around 97,000 distinct CDR3 sequences. Sequencing was performed on blood. The receptors were sampled from a human donor with ulcerative colitis or Crohn's disease, or a healthy co-twin of an affected twin (not recorded which).

The chain combines TRBV25-1 with TRBJ2-6. Germline loops: CDR1 MGHDK, CDR2 SYGVNS. This CDR3 region has 12 residues. This CDR3 is CATSVGANVLTF.

The CDR3 loop is CASSRRQAENEQFF. The chain combines TRBV11-2 with TRBJ2-1; the TRBD1 assignment by TCRdb is unverifiable without DNA. CDR3 length: 14 residues. In germline, CDR1 is SGHAT, CDR2 FQNNGV. The full variable domain, rest sourced from reference TRBV11-2 and TRBJ2-1, is EAGVAQSPRYKIIEKRQSVAFWCNPISGHATLYWYQQILGQGPKLLIQFQNNGVVDDSQLPKDRFSAERLKGVDSTLKIQPAKLEDSAVYLCASSRRQAENEQFFGPGTRLTVL.

This chain uses TRBV10-2 with TRBJ2-2; the D call from TCRdb, TRBD2, cannot be confirmed without DNA. The CDR3 is 14 residues long. Germline assignment: CDR1 WSHSY and CDR2 SAAADI. The CDR3 region is CASSPSGSSGELFF.

The CDR3 sequence is CATSDWGTDTQYF. The rearrangement uses TRBV24-1 and TRBJ2-3. Germline CDR1 KGHDR, CDR2 SFDVKD. This CDR3 contains 13 residues.

The chain combines TRBV18 with TRBJ1-1; without DNA, the TCRdb call of TRBD1 cannot be checked. Per the germline V gene, CDR1 is KGHSH and CDR2 is LQKENI. The CDR3 totals 13 residues. The CDR3 loop reads CASSPRVDTEAFF. The variable domain in full, with the rest retrieved from reference TRBV18 and TRBJ1-1, is NAGVMQNPRHLVRRRGQEARLRCSPMKGHSHVYWYRQLPEEGLKFMVYLQKENIIDESGMPKERFSAEFPKEGPSILRIQQVVRGDSAAYFCASSPRVDTEAFFGQGTRLTVV.

The chain links TRBV5-1 to TRBJ2-5; TCRdb picks TRBD2, but there is no DNA to check that call. This CDR3 region has 13 residues. From germline, CDR1 is SGHRS and CDR2 YFSETQ. CDR3 region: CASSTAGRETQYF. The variable domain in full, with the rest retrieved from reference TRBV5-1 and TRBJ2-5, is KAGVTQTPRYLIKTRGQQVTLSCSPISGHRSVSWYQQTPGQGLQFLFEYFSETQRNKGNFPGRFSGRQFSNSRSEMNVSTLELGDSALYLCASSTAGRETQYFGPGTRLLVL.

The chain uses TRBV6-1 and TRBJ1-1; the D call of TRBD1 rests on TCRdb alone, since no DNA is present to check it. Germline-derived CDR1 and CDR2 are MNHNS and SASEGT. The length of the CDR3 is 14 residues. CDR3 protein: CASSEQGMNTEAFF.

V is TRBV5-4 and J is TRBJ2-3; TCRdb reports TRBD2, a call that lacks DNA to check it against. Looked up from germline, CDR1 is SGHNT and CDR2 is YYREEE (reference sequence). This CDR3 region has 14 residues. CDR3 residues: CASSQAGGSDTQYF.

The chain recombines TRBV6-5 with TRBJ2-7. The CDR3 is 13 residues long. Germline CDR1 is MNHEY and CDR2 is SVGAGI. The CDR3 loop is CASSYSSKEGKYF.

The rearrangement joins TRBV7-2 to TRBJ2-1. The CDR3 has 15 amino acids. Germline lookup yields CDR1 SGHTA and CDR2 FQGNSA. CDR3 loop: CASSLLGSSYNEQFF.

This chain joins TRBV9 and TRBJ1-4. The CDR3 covers 14 residues. Germline V lookup: CDR1 SGDLS, CDR2 YYNGEE. Here the CDR3 reads CASSVQATNEKLFF.

The rearrangement links TRBV5-1 to TRBJ1-5; the D gene TCRdb calls, TRBD1, cannot be checked with no DNA. This CDR3 has 14 residues. From germline, CDR1 is SGHRS and CDR2 YFSETQ. This CDR3 reads CASSAGNSNQPQHF. The whole variable domain, filled in from reference TRBV5-1 and TRBJ1-5, reads KAGVTQTPRYLIKTRGQQVTLSCSPISGHRSVSWYQQTPGQGLQFLFEYFSETQRNKGNFPGRFSGRQFSNSRSEMNVSTLELGDSALYLCASSAGNSNQPQHFGDGTRLSIL.

The chain employs TRBV12-3 or TRBV12-4 and TRBJ2-3; TCRdb outputs TRBD1, but without DNA this stays unchecked. The CDR3 covers 12 residues. The CDR3 sequence: CASSWTVDTQYF.

The V and J genes are TRBV28 and TRBJ1-1; the TCRdb D gene call, TRBD1, has no DNA to confirm it. The CDR3 has 14 amino acids. Germline CDR1 is MDHEN and CDR2 is SYDVKM. The CDR3 is CASSFQGARTEAFF.

CDR3 protein: CASSLIGSSYNEQFF. The chain recombines TRBV5-8 with TRBJ2-1. CDR1 is SGHTS and CDR2 is YDEGEE in the germline V gene. CDR3 length: 15 residues.

V and J are TRBV20-1 and TRBJ2-3; TCRdb outputs TRBD2, but without DNA this stays unchecked. The germline V gene has CDR1 DFQATT and CDR2 SNEGSKA (reference sequence). CDR3 size: 15 residues. CDR3: CSADLGGSLGDTQYF.

The chain joins TRBV12-3 or TRBV12-4 to TRBJ2-3. The CDR3 covers 15 residues. This CDR3 is CASSHSGSFTDTQYF.

The CDR3 sequence: CASSLDAGSGNTIYF. The chain joins TRBV5-1 to TRBJ1-3. Germline CDR1 and CDR2: SGHRS and YFSETQ. There are 15 residues in the CDR3. The entire variable domain, with the rest obtained from reference TRBV5-1 and TRBJ1-3, is as follows: KAGVTQTPRYLIKTRGQQVTLSCSPISGHRSVSWYQQTPGQGLQFLFEYFSETQRNKGNFPGRFSGRQFSNSRSEMNVSTLELGDSALYLCASSLDAGSGNTIYFGEGSWLTVV.